The rows below give T cell receptor beta chains drawn from one sample of a study of blood T cell repertoires in COVID-19. The repertoire was sequenced with immunoSEQ multiplex PCR; TCRdb's copy has only in-frame clones and lacks some. The sample has about 250,000 clones; 89% are singletons. Sequencing used PBMCs or T cells enriched from blood (not recorded which). The receptors stem from a woman between 25 and 40 years old with acute COVID-19. Each CDR3 is given with its conserved first and last residue. D genes are given only for firm matches. Some rows mark clone size as missing; the rest say once, few, many or name a class of expanded clone.

d_gene	abundance	v_gene	j_gene	CDR3aa	CDR3nt
TRBD1	NA	TRBV13	TRBJ2-1	CASNDRGSYNEQFF	TGTGCCAGCAACGACAGGGGGTCCTACAATGAGCAGTTCTTC
TRBD1	NA	TRBV5-1	TRBJ2-5	CASSFDREGTQYF	TGCGCCAGCAGCTTCGACAGGGAAGGGACCCAGTACTTC
NA	NA	TRBV27	TRBJ1-1	CASSTEGGSTEAFF	TGTGCCAGCAGTACTGAAGGGGGAAGCACTGAAGCTTTCTTT
NA	NA	TRBV27	TRBJ2-1	CASSFWAGKSYNEQFF	TGTGCCAGCAGTTTTTGGGCCGGGAAGTCCTACAATGAGCAGTTCTTC
NA	once	TRBV5-4	TRBJ2-2	CASRPGGGEAGELFF	TGTGCCAGCAGACCGGGCGGAGGAGAGGCCGGGGAGCTGTTTTTT
TRBD1	NA	TRBV30	TRBJ1-1	CAWSGQGARTSEAFF	TGTGCCTGGAGTGGCCAGGGGGCGCGAACGTCTGAAGCTTTCTTT
NA	once	TRBV7-2	TRBJ2-7	CASSQEVALYEQYF	TGTGCCAGCAGCCAGGAGGTGGCACTTTACGAGCAGTACTTC
TRBD1	NA	TRBV5-1	TRBJ1-6	CASSLTRPGQNSPLHF	TGCGCCAGCAGCTTGACAAGACCGGGACAGAATTCACCCCTCCACTTT
NA	NA	TRBV7-2	TRBJ1-2	CASSFRGSYGYTF	TGTGCCAGCAGCTTCCGGGGGAGCTATGGCTACACCTTC
TRBD2	once	TRBV5-1	TRBJ2-1	CASSDPWTSGGANEQFF	TGCGCCAGCAGCGACCCATGGACTAGCGGGGGGGCCAATGAGCAGTTCTTC
TRBD2	NA	TRBV24-1	TRBJ2-3	CATSEGGRTADTQYF	TGTGCCACCAGTGAGGGAGGGCGGACGGCAGATACGCAGTATTTT
NA	NA	TRBV5-4	TRBJ1-6	CASSLDRNISPLHF	TGTGCCAGCAGCTTGGACAGGAATATCTCACCCCTCCACTTT
NA	once	TRBV5-5	TRBJ1-5	CASSSHTGSNSNQPQHF	TGTGCCAGCAGCTCCCACACGGGAAGTAATAGCAATCAGCCCCAGCATTTT
TRBD1	NA	TRBV15	TRBJ2-5	CATSNRGREETQYF	TGTGCCACCAGCAACAGGGGCAGGGAAGAGACCCAGTACTTC
NA	NA	TRBV5-6	TRBJ1-2	CASSYGDSYGYTF	TGTGCCAGCAGTTATGGTGACTCCTATGGCTACACCTTC
TRBD1	NA	TRBV14	TRBJ1-6	CASSQIQGTYNSPLHF	TGTGCCAGCAGCCAAATACAGGGGACTTATAATTCACCCCTCCACTTT
TRBD2	NA	TRBV7-2	TRBJ2-3	CASSSDGLAGNTDTQYF	TGTGCCAGCAGCTCCGATGGGCTAGCGGGGAACACAGATACGCAGTATTTT
NA	NA	TRBV7-2	TRBJ2-7	CASSPGSGVYEQYF	TGTGCCAGCAGTCCAGGGTCGGGGGTGTACGAGCAGTACTTC
NA	NA	TRBV7-9	TRBJ1-1	CASTLQGGGMNTEAFF	TGTGCCAGCACCCTACAGGGTGGAGGAATGAACACTGAAGCTTTCTTT
TRBD2	once	TRBV7-8	TRBJ2-7	CASSPRTSGAYEQYF	TGTGCCAGCAGCCCCAGGACTAGCGGGGCCTACGAGCAGTACTTC
NA	NA	TRBV6-5	TRBJ1-5	CASSRGNQPQHF	TGTGCCAGCAGTCGAGGCAATCAGCCCCAGCATTTT
NA	NA	TRBV6-2/TRBV6-3	TRBJ2-1	CASSYSDGGDGFDEQFF	TGTGCCAGCAGTTACTCCGACGGGGGAGATGGGTTCGATGAGCAGTTCTTC
NA	NA	TRBV2	TRBJ2-3	CASIGFPRDSSTDTQYF	TGTGCCAGCATTGGTTTCCCCCGCGACTCTAGCACAGATACGCAGTATTTT
NA	NA	TRBV5-6	TRBJ1-6	CASSFSQYNSPLHF	TGTGCCAGCAGCTTCAGTCAATATAATTCACCCCTCCACTTT
TRBD2	NA	TRBV19	TRBJ2-1	CASSIGPGRDNEQFF	TGTGCCAGTAGTATAGGTCCAGGGAGGGACAATGAGCAGTTCTTC
TRBD1	few	TRBV24-1	TRBJ2-1	CATSAGTDYNEQFF	TGTGCCACCAGTGCTGGGACAGATTACAATGAGCAGTTCTTC
NA	NA	TRBV5-1	TRBJ1-2	CASSLRDTSYGYTF	TGCGCCAGCAGCTTGCGGGACACCAGTTATGGCTACACCTTC
NA	once	TRBV5-4	TRBJ1-6	CASSRPTGTFNSPLHF	TGTGCCAGCAGCCGTCCTACAGGGACGTTTAATTCACCCCTCCACTTT
NA	NA	TRBV30	TRBJ2-7	CAWSLNTGTFSYEQYF	TGTGCCTGGAGCCTCAATACCGGGACTTTCTCCTACGAGCAGTACTTC
TRBD2	NA	TRBV7-2	TRBJ2-3	CASSQGLASDTQYF	TGTGCCAGCAGCCAGGGACTAGCGTCAGATACGCAGTATTTT
TRBD1	NA	TRBV5-6	TRBJ2-1	CASSFSGTGYNEQFF	TGTGCCAGCAGCTTCAGCGGGACAGGGTATAATGAGCAGTTCTTC
NA	few	TRBV4-3	TRBJ1-1	CASSQDRQAGAFF	TGCGCCAGCAGCCAAGATCGCCAGGCCGGAGCTTTCTTT
NA	NA	TRBV11-2	TRBJ2-7	CASSYGQFYYEQYF	TGTGCCAGCAGCTACGGACAGTTTTACTACGAGCAGTACTTC
TRBD1	NA	TRBV4-1	TRBJ1-4	CASSQGQGVIEKLFF	TGCGCCAGCAGCCAAGGACAGGGGGTAATCGAAAAACTGTTTTTT
NA	once	TRBV7-2	TRBJ1-1	CASRHRGGDTEAFF	TGTGCCAGCAGACACCGAGGGGGAGACACTGAAGCTTTCTTT
NA	once	TRBV2	TRBJ1-6	CASSYDSRRSPLHF	TGTGCCAGCAGTTACGACAGCAGGCGTTCACCCCTCCACTTT
NA	NA	TRBV19	TRBJ2-5	CASSIDTEETQYF	TGTGCCAGTAGTATAGATACAGAGGAGACCCAGTACTTC
TRBD1	NA	TRBV6-5	TRBJ1-1	CASRQTGGRTEAFF	TGTGCCAGCAGGCAGACAGGGGGAAGGACTGAAGCTTTCTTT
TRBD2	NA	TRBV10-3	TRBJ2-2	CAISPTSGGAWELFF	TGTGCCATCAGTCCAACTAGCGGGGGGGCTTGGGAGCTGTTTTTT
NA	NA	TRBV28	TRBJ2-7	CASSLHPQGSYEQYF	TGTGCCAGCAGTTTACACCCGCAGGGATCCTACGAGCAGTACTTC
NA	NA	TRBV11-2	TRBJ2-7	CASSLAGRVYEQYF	TGTGCCAGCAGCTTAGCAGGCAGAGTCTACGAGCAGTACTTC
TRBD1	NA	TRBV7-8	TRBJ1-2	CASSLDPDRIYGYTF	TGTGCCAGCAGCTTAGATCCGGACAGGATCTATGGCTACACCTTC
TRBD1	NA	TRBV28	TRBJ1-2	CASSQRRDSYYGYTF	TGTGCCAGCAGTCAACGGAGGGACAGCTATTATGGCTACACCTTC
NA	NA	TRBV2	TRBJ1-6	CATSVSSYNSPLHF	TGTGCCACCTCCGTTAGCTCCTATAATTCACCCCTCCACTTT
TRBD1	NA	TRBV6-1	TRBJ1-5	CASSELGQGTGYQPQHF	TGTGCCAGCAGTGAGTTGGGACAGGGGACGGGGTATCAGCCCCAGCATTTT
NA	NA	TRBV14	TRBJ2-3	CASSQTADTQYF	TGTGCCAGCAGCCAGACTGCAGATACGCAGTATTTT
TRBD1	NA	TRBV4-3	TRBJ1-2	CASSQTGQAAVDTF	TGCGCCAGCAGCCAAACCGGACAGGCGGCGGTTGACACCTTC
TRBD1	NA	TRBV4-1	TRBJ1-5	CASSQGDRAHQPQHF	TGCGCCAGCAGCCAAGGGGACAGGGCCCATCAGCCCCAGCATTTT
NA	NA	TRBV30	TRBJ1-1	CAWSVSMNTEAFF	TGTGCCTGGAGTGTCAGTATGAACACTGAAGCTTTCTTT
NA	NA	TRBV25-1	TRBJ1-4	CASSALGTNEKLFF	TGTGCCAGCAGTGCCCTCGGAACTAATGAAAAACTGTTTTTT
NA	NA	TRBV3-1/TRBV3-2	TRBJ2-7	CASSPTGTPYEQYF	TGTGCCAGCAGCCCGACAGGTACACCCTACGAGCAGTACTTC
NA	NA	TRBV5-4	TRBJ2-7	CASSPTGTYEQYF	TGTGCCAGCAGTCCCACAGGGACCTACGAGCAGTACTTC
NA	NA	TRBV5-1	TRBJ2-6	CASGRSGANVLTF	TGCGCCAGCGGCCGCTCTGGGGCCAACGTCCTGACTTTC
NA	NA	TRBV12-3/TRBV12-4	TRBJ1-1	CASSYREAFF	TGTGCCAGCAGCTACAGGGAAGCTTTCTTT